This T cell receptor (beta chain) came from a study of blood T cell repertoires in COVID-19. Study background: Samples representing acute and convalescent COVID-19 were sourced from the United States, Italy and Spain. PBMCs, B-cell-depleted T cells, or T cells were the source of the cDNA or gDNA that made up the material.

Per the original methods: By means of reference gene primer amplification, nucleated cell counts were estimated. Profiling relied on immunoSEQ multiplex PCR, and the TCRdb table lists in-frame clones only, not all of them. The DNA was the basis for D and trimming; V, J and clone size are from that table. This table holds around 170,000 clones, about 91% found once. Sequenced: peripheral blood. The origin of this receptor is a woman younger than 45 with acute or convalescent COVID-19.

CDR3 bases: TGTGCCAGCAACCGGGGACAGGGAGGAGATGAAAAACTGTTTTTT. It specifies CASNRGQGGDEKLFF. This rearrangement joins TRBV5-4 to TRBJ1-4; the match to TRBD1 covers 9 bases. Germline CDR1 SGHNT, CDR2 YYREEE (reference sequence). The CDR3 is made up of 15 amino acids. J was trimmed by 6 bases and V by 6 bases; bases with no gene match: 9.